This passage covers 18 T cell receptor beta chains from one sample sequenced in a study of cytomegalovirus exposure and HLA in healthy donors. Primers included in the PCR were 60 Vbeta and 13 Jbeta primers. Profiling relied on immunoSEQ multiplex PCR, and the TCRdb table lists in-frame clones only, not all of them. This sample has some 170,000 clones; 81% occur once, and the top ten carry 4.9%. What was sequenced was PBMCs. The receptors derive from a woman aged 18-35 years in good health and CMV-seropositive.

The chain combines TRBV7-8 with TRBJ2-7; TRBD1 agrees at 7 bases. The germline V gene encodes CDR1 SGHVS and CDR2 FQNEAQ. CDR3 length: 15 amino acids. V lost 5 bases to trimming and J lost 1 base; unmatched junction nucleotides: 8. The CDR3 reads CASSLQTGPSYEQYF. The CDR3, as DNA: TGTGCCAGCAGCCTCCAGACAGGGCCGTCCTACGAGCAGTACTTC. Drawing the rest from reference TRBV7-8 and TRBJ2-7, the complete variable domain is GAGVSQSPRYKVAKRGQDVALRCDPISGHVSLFWYQQALGQGPEFLTYFQNEAQLDKSGLPSDRFFAERPEGSVSTLKIQRTQQEDSAVYLCASSLQTGPSYEQYFGPGTRLTVT.

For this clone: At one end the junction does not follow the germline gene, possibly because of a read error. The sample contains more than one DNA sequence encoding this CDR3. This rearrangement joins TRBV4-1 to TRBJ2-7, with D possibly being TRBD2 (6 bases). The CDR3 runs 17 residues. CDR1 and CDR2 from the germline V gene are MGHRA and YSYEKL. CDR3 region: CASSQDPLRDHSYEQYF. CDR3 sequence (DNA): TGCGCCAGCAGCCAAGATCCGTTGCGGGACCACTCCTACGAGCAATACTTC.

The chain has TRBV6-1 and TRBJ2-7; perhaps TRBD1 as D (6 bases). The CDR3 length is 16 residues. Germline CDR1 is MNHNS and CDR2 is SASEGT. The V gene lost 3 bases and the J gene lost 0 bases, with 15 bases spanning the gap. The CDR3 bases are TGTGCCAGCAGTGACCAGGGGTCCCCGAGCTCCTACGAGCAGTACTTC. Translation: CASSDQGSPSSYEQYF.

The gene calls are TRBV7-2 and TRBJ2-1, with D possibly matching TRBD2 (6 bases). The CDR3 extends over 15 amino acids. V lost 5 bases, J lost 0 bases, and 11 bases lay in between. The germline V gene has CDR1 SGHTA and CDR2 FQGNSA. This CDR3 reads CASSRTSSSYNEQFF. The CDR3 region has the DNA TGTGCCAGCAGCCGAACTAGCAGCTCCTACAATGAGCAGTTCTTC.

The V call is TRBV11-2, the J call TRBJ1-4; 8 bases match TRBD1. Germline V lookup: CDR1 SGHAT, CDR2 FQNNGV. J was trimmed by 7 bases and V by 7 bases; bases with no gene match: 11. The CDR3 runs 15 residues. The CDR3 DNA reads TGTGCCAGCAACGACCGCCGACAGGGGTCTGAAAAACTGTTTTTT. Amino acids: CASNDRRQGSEKLFF. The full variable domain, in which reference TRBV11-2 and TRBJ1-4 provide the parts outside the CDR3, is EAGVAQSPRYKIIEKRQSVAFWCNPISGHATLYWYQQILGQGPKLLIQFQNNGVVDDSQLPKDRFSAERLKGVDSTLKIQPAKLEDSAVYLCASNDRRQGSEKLFFGSGTQLSVL.

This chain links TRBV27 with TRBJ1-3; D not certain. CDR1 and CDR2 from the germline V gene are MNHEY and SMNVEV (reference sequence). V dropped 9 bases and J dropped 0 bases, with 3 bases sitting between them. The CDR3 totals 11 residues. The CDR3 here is CASISGNTIYF. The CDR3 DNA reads TGTGCCAGTATCTCTGGAAACACCATATATTTT.

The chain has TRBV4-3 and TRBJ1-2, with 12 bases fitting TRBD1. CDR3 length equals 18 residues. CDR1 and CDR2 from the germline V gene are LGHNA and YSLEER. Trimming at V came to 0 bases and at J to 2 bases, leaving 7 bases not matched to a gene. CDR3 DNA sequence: TGCGCCAGCAGCCAAGATCGTGGGACAGGGGGCTTGAACTATGGCTACACCTTC. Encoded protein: CASSQDRGTGGLNYGYTF.

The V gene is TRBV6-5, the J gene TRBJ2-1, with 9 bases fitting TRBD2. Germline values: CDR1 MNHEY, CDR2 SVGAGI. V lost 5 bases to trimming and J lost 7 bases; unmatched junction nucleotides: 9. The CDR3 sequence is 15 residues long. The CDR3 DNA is TGTGCCAGCAGTGGCTCAGCGGGGGGCAGGAATGAGCAGTTCTTC. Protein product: CASSGSAGGRNEQFF.

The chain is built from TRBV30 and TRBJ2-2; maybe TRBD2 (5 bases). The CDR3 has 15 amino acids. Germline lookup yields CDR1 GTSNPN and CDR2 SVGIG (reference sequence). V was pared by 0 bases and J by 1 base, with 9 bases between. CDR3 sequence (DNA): TGTGCCTGGAGTGTAGGGAGTTGGAACACCGGGGAGCTGTTTTTT. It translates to CAWSVGSWNTGELFF.

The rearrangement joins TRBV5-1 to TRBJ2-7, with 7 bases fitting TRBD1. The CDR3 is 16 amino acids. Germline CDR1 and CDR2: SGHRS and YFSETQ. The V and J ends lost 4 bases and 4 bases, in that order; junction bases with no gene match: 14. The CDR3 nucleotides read TGCGCCAGCAGCCGGGCTGTGACAGGGACAACTTACGAGCAGTACTTC. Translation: CASSRAVTGTTYEQYF.

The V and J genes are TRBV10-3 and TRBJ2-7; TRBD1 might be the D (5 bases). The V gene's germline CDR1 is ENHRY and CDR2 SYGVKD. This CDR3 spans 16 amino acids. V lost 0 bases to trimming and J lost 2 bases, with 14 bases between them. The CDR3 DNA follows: TGTGCCATCAGTGAGTCATCAGTAGGACACCCCTACGAGCAGTACTTC. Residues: CAISESSVGHPYEQYF.

CDR3 nucleotide sequence: TGCGCCAGCAGTGAGTCGATTAGGGGAGCTTTCTTT. It specifies CASSESIRGAFF. The V call is TRBV10-1, the J call TRBJ1-1; TRBD1 is a possible D gene (5 bases). The CDR3 has 12 residues. V lost 0 bases to trimming and J lost 10 bases, with 9 bases between them. The germline CDR1 and CDR2 sequences are WNHNN and SYGVQD (reference sequence).

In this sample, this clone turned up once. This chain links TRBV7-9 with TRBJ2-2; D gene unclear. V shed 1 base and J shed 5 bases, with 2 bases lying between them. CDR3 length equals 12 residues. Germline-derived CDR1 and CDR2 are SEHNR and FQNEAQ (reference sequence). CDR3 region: CASSLVTGELFF. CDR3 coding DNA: TGTGCCAGCAGCTTAGTAACCGGGGAGCTGTTTTTT.

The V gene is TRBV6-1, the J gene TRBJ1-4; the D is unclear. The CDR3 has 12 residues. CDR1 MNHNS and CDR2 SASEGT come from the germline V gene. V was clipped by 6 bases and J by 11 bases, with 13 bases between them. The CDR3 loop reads CASSPIYSKLFF. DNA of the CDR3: TGTGCCAGCAGCCCAATATATAGTAAACTGTTTTTT.

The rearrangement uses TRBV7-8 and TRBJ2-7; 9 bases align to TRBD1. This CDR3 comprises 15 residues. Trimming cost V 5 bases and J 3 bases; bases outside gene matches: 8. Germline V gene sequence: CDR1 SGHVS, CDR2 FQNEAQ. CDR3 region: CASSRGQGNNYEQYF. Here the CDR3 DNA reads TGTGCCAGCAGCAGGGGACAGGGAAACAACTACGAGCAGTACTTC.

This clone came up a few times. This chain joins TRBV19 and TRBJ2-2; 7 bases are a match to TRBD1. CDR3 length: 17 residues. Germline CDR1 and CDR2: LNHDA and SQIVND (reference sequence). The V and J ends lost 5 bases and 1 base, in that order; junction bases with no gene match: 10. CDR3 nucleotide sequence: TGTGCCAGTAGTGCTGGGACAGCCCTCGTGAACACCGGGGAGCTGTTTTTT. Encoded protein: CASSAGTALVNTGELFF.

The CDR3 protein is CASSPSQVSFTDTQYF. The CDR3 coding sequence is TGTGCCAGCTCCCCAAGCCAGGTCTCCTTCACAGATACGCAGTATTTT. The rearrangement links TRBV18 to TRBJ2-3; D is uncertain. Per germline, CDR1 KGHSH and CDR2 LQKENI. V dropped 6 bases and J dropped 2 bases, with 18 bases sitting between them. CDR3 length: 16 residues.

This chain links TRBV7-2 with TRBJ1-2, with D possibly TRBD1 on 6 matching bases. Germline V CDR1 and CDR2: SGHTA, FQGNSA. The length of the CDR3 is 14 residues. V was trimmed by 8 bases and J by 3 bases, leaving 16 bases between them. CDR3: CASGDRLAHYGYTF. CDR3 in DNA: TGTGCCAGCGGTGACAGGTTGGCTCACTATGGCTACACCTTC.